These 20 T cell receptor beta chains share one sample of origin, sequenced in a study of T cell repertoires in cytomegalovirus infection. The antigens of these receptors remain unknown. TCRdb fed the reads into MiXCR, producing one record per CDR3 protein. The profile covers about 500,000 distinct CDR3 sequences, with about 33% appearing a single time and roughly 16% taken by the ten largest. The material sequenced was cultured PBMCs, taken from culture after CMV antigen stimulation. The origin of the receptors is a human donor in good health (CMV status not recorded). Some clones in this sample may be carry-over from other donors' samples.

This clonotype was recorded a few times. This chain links TRBV12-3 or TRBV12-4 with TRBJ2-5, with 8 bases matching TRBD2. The V and J ends lost 3 bases and 1 base, in that order; junction bases with no gene match: 13. This CDR3 is built from 18 residues. The CDR3: CASSFGGGLAGSQETQYF. For the CDR3, the DNA is TGTGCCAGCAGTTTTGGGGGCGGGCTAGCGGGCTCCCAAGAGACCCAGTACTTC.

The CDR3: CASSLATSGSETQYF. The CDR3, as DNA: TGTGCCAGCAGCTTAGCGACTAGCGGGAGTGAGACCCAGTACTTC. The rearrangement uses TRBV5-6 and TRBJ2-5; TRBD2 aligns across 12 bases. Germline V gene lookup returns CDR1 SGHDT and CDR2 YYEEEE. CDR3 length: 15 amino acids. V gave up 2 bases and J gave up 5 bases; unmatched junction bases: 4.

The chain carries TRBV15 and TRBJ1-5; unclear D gene. CDR3 length: 14 amino acids. V was pared by 4 bases and J by 4 bases, with 11 bases between. Per germline, CDR1 LNHNV and CDR2 YYDKDF (reference sequence). The CDR3 reads CATSKTTGNQPQHF. The DNA for the CDR3 is TGTGCCACCAGCAAAACTACGGGGAATCAGCCCCAGCATTTT.

The chain links TRBV6-5 to TRBJ1-2, with a tentative D call TRBD1 (6 bases). Germline CDR1 is MNHEY and CDR2 is SVGAGI. Trimming removed 2 bases from V and 8 bases from J, with 21 bases in between. The CDR3 spans 16 residues. Here the CDR3 reads CASSYVFQAGEEGYTF. The CDR3 DNA reads TGTGCCAGCAGTTACGTTTTTCAAGCAGGGGAAGAAGGCTACACCTTC.

The V call is TRBV7-9, the J call TRBJ1-1; 7 bases fit TRBD1. The germline V gene has CDR1 SEHNR and CDR2 FQNEAQ (reference sequence). CDR3 length equals 16 residues. V was clipped by 4 bases and J by 1 base; unmatched bases: 9. The CDR3 sequence is CASSYTVTGENTEAFF. The CDR3 DNA reads as TGTGCCAGCAGCTACACTGTTACAGGGGAGAACACTGAAGCTTTCTTT.

The chain carries TRBV30 and TRBJ2-1; 11 positions agree with TRBD2. Trimming cost V 7 bases and J 10 bases; bases outside gene matches: 15. The CDR3 totals 15 residues. Per germline, CDR1 GTSNPN and CDR2 SVGIG (reference sequence). DNA of the CDR3: TGTGCCTACTTGTCGGCTAGCGGGAGGTTTGGCGAGCAGTTCTTC. This translates into CAYLSASGRFGEQFF.

This sequence joins TRBV5-1 and TRBJ2-5; 12 nucleotides align to TRBD2. Trimming at V came to 0 bases and at J to 5 bases, leaving 5 bases not matched to a gene. Germline V gene sequence: CDR1 SGHRS, CDR2 YFSETQ. CDR3 length: 16 residues. CDR3 loop: CASSLGTSGTRETQYF. The DNA for the CDR3 is TGCGCCAGCAGCTTGGGGACTAGCGGGACTCGGGAGACCCAGTACTTC.

The V and J genes are TRBV5-1 and TRBJ2-3; a possible D gene is TRBD1 (6 bases). Germline V gene sequence: CDR1 SGHRS, CDR2 YFSETQ. This CDR3 is built from 15 residues. Deletions cut 3 bases from V and 6 bases from J, with 17 bases between. This chain's CDR3 is CASSWMEQGADTQYF. CDR3 DNA sequence: TGCGCCAGCAGCTGGATGGAACAGGGAGCTGATACGCAGTATTTT.

This clonotype appeared once. This sequence joins TRBV14 and TRBJ2-1; 11 nucleotides agree with TRBD2. From germline, CDR1 is SGHDN and CDR2 FVKESK. The CDR3 runs 17 residues. V was clipped by 0 bases and J by 6 bases; unmatched bases: 7. The CDR3, as DNA: TGTGCCAGCAGCCAAGATAACGGGGGACTAGCGGCCAATGAGCAGTTCTTC. Translation gives CASSQDNGGLAANEQFF.

This clonotype was seen more than once but under ten times. CDR3 in amino acids: CASSSQSGRDTQYF. The CDR3 region has the DNA TGTGCCAGCAGCTCACAATCGGGGAGAGATACGCAGTATTTT. The chain links TRBV7-2 to TRBJ2-3; the D gene is possibly TRBD2 (5 bases). Germline CDR1 is SGHTA and CDR2 is FQGNSA. This CDR3 is 14 amino acids long. V was trimmed by 4 bases and J by 5 bases, leaving 13 bases between them.

For this clonotype: A junction end diverges from the germline sequence, so it may reflect a read error. V is TRBV7-8 and J is TRBJ1-1; no clear D. CDR3 length: 16 residues. Germline-derived CDR1 and CDR2 are SGHVS and FQNEAQ. The CDR3 bases are TGTGCCAGCAGCGCGCTCCCTAGGACGGTGAACACTGAAGCTTTGTTT. It codes for CASSALPRTVNTEALF.

The genes are TRBV6-5 and TRBJ1-2; D may be TRBD1 (5 bases). V lost 5 bases and J lost 8, with 18 bases in between. Germline V CDR1 and CDR2: MNHEY, SVGAGI. CDR3 length equals 14 residues. The CDR3 coding sequence is TGTGCCAGCAGTGCACAGGCAGGGATTGGAGGCTACACCTTC. Its protein is CASSAQAGIGGYTF.

The chain is built from TRBV27 and TRBJ1-2, with D hard to call. Germline V gene data show CDR1 as MNHEY and CDR2 as SMNVEV (reference sequence). Deletions cut 5 bases from V and 0 bases from J, with 10 bases between. The length of the CDR3 is 14 residues. The DNA of the CDR3 is TGTGCCAGCAGTACCTGGCGGGCTAACTATGGCTACACCTTC. Encoded protein: CASSTWRANYGYTF.

V gene TRBV27 combines with J gene TRBJ2-1, with TRBD2 identical over 8 bases. Trimming cost V 5 bases and J 8 bases; bases outside gene matches: 11. The CDR3 runs to 15 residues. Germline CDR1 and CDR2: MNHEY and SMNVEV (reference sequence). This CDR3 is CASSDGGAGADEQFF. In DNA form, the CDR3 reads TGTGCCAGCAGTGACGGAGGAGCGGGAGCCGATGAGCAGTTCTTC.

This clonotype came up a few times. The chain carries TRBV28 and TRBJ2-3, with D perhaps TRBD2 (6 bases). The ends were cut back, 6 bases at V and 2 bases at J, with 12 bases in the middle. The CDR3 spans 14 residues. Looked up from germline, CDR1 is MDHEN and CDR2 is SYDVKM. The CDR3 is CASSPAGLTDTQYF. CDR3 nucleotide sequence: TGTGCCAGCAGCCCGGCGGGGCTCACAGATACGCAGTATTTT.

The chain recombines TRBV2 with TRBJ1-1; D remains unclear. V was trimmed by 2 bases and J by 2 bases, leaving 9 bases between them. The CDR3 spans 14 residues. Looked up from germline, CDR1 is SNHLY and CDR2 is FYNNEI. CDR3 loop: CASSETQINTEAFF. The CDR3 coding sequence is TGTGCCAGCAGTGAAACCCAGATCAACACTGAAGCTTTCTTT.

The V and J genes are TRBV7-6 and TRBJ1-2; D call uncertain. CDR1 and CDR2 (germline): SGHVS, FNYEAQ. The germline V and J ends were trimmed by 1 base and 7 bases, with 7 bases remaining between them. The CDR3 covers 12 residues. CDR3 sequence (DNA): TGTGCCAGCAGCTTAGTAGACGGTGGCTACACCTTC. Amino acids: CASSLVDGGYTF.

This chain uses TRBV5-4 with TRBJ2-1; 8 nucleotides match TRBD2. The CDR3 consists of 15 residues. Germline V gene data show CDR1 as SGHNT and CDR2 as YYREEE (reference sequence). Trimming took 1 base from V and 8 from J; bases not matched to a gene: 8. CDR3 region: CASSLKVAGLDEQFF. Here the CDR3 DNA reads TGTGCCAGCAGCTTGAAGGTAGCGGGACTGGATGAGCAGTTCTTC.

Only a few counts were recorded for this clonotype. DNA of the CDR3: TGTGCCAGCAGCTTAACTGGTTTGAGCGGGAGAGCATATGAGCAGTTCTTC. Translated: CASSLTGLSGRAYEQFF. The chain is built from TRBV11-2 and TRBJ2-1, with 8 bases fitting TRBD2. Germline assignment: CDR1 SGHAT and CDR2 FQNNGV. V trimming: 2 bases; J trimming: 8 bases; junction bases outside the gene matches: 14. CDR3 size: 17 residues.

This clonotype showed up just once. The V and J genes are TRBV29-1 and TRBJ1-1, with TRBD1 matching over 8 bases. Germline V CDR1 and CDR2: SQVTM, ANQGSEA. The J segment lost 6 bases and the V segment lost 3 bases, leaving 6 bases of the junction unmatched. The CDR3 consists of 13 residues. The CDR3 loop reads CSVENRGIAEAFF. CDR3 in DNA: TGCAGCGTTGAGAACAGGGGGATAGCTGAAGCTTTCTTT.